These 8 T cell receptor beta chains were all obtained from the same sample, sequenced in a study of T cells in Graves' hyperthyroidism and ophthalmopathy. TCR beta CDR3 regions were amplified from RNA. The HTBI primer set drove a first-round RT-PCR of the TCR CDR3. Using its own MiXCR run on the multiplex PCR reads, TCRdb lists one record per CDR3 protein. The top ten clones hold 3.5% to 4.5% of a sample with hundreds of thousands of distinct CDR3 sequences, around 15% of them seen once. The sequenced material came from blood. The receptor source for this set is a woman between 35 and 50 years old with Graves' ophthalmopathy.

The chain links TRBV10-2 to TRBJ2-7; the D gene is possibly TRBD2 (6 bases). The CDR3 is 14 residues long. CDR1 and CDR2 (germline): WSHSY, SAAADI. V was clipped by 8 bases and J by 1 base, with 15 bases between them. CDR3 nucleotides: TGCGCCAGCGCCTGGGGACTTAATTCCTACGAGCAGTACTTC. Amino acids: CASAWGLNSYEQYF.

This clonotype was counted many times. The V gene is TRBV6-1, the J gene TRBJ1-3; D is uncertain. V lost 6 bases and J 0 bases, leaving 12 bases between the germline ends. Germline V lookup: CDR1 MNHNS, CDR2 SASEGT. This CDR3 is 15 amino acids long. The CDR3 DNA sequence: TGTGCCAGCAGGCCTACGGAGTTCTCTGGAAACACCATATATTTT. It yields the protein CASRPTEFSGNTIYF.

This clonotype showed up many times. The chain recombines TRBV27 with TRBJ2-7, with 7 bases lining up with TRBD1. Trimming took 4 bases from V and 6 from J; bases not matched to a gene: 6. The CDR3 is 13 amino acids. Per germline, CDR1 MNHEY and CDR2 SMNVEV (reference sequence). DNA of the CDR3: TGTGCCAGCAGTTCGGGACAGAGAATCGAGCAGTACTTC. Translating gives CASSSGQRIEQYF.

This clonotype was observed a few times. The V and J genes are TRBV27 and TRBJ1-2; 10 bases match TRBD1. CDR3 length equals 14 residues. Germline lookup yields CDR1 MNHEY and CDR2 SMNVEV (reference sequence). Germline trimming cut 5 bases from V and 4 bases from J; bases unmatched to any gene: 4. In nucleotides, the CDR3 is TGTGCCAGCAGTCAAGGACAGGGGGGCTATGGCTACACCTTC. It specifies CASSQGQGGYGYTF.

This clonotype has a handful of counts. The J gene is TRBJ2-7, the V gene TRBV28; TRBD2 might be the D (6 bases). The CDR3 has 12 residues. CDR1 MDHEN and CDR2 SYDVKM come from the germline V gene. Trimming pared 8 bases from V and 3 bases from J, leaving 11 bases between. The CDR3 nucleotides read TGTGCCAGCCGGGACTGGGGCTACGAGCAGTACTTC. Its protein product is CASRDWGYEQYF.

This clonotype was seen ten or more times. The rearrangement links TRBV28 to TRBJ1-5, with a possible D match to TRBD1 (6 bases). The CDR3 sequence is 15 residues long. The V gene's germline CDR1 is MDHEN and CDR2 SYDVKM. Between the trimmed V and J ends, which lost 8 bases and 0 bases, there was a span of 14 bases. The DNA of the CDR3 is TGTGCCAGCCACCAACAGGGTTATAGCAATCAGCCCCAGCATTTT. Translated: CASHQQGYSNQPQHF.

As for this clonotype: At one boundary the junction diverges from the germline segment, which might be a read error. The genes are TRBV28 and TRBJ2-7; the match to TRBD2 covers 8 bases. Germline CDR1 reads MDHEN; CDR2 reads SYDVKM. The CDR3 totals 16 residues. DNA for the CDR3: TGCGCCAGCAGTCCCCCCCGGGGGGGGGATGCGTACGAGCAGTACTTC. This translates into CASSPPRGGDAYEQYF.

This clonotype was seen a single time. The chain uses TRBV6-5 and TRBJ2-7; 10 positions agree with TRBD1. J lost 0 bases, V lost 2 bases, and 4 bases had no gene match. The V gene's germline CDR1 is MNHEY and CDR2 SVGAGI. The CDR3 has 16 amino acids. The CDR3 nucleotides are TGTGCCAGCAGTTACGGGGACAGGGGAATCTCCTACGAGCAGTACTTC. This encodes CASSYGDRGISYEQYF.